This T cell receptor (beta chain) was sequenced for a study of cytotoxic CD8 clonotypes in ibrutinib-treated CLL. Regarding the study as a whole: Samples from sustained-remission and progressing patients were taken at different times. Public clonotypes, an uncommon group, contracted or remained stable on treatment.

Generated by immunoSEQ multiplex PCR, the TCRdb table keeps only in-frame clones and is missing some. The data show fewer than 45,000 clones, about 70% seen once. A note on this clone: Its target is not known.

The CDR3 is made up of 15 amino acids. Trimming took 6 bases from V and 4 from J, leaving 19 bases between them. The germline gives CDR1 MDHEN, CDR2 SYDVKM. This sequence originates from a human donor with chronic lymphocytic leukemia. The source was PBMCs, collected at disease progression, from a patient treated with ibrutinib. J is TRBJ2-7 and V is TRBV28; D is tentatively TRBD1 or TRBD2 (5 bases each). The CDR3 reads CASSPRGAGRYEQYF. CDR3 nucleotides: TGTGCCAGCAGCCCCCGGGGCGCGGGCCGTTACGAGCAGTACTTC.